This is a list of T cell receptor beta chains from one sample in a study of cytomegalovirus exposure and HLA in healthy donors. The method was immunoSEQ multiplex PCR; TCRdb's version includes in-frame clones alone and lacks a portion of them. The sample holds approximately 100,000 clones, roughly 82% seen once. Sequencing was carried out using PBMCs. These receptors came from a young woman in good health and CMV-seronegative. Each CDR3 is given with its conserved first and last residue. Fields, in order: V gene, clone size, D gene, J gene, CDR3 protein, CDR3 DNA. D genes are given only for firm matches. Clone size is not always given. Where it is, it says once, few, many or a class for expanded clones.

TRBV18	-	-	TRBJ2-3	CASSQTTGHTDTQYF	TGTGCCAGCTCACAGACGACAGGCCACACAGATACGCAGTATTTT
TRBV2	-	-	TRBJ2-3	CASSGFQGRTDTQYF	TGTGCCAGCAGTGGGTTCCAGGGGCGCACAGATACGCAGTATTTT
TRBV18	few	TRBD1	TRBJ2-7	CASSPTLSGGYEQYF	TGTGCCAGCTCACCGACTTTGTCAGGGGGCTACGAGCAGTACTTC
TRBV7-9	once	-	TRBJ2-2	CSSSPLQGMRTGELFF	TGTTCCAGCAGCCCCTTACAGGGTATGAGGACCGGGGAGCTGTTTTTT
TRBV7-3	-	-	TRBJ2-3	CASSPRVYTDTQYF	TGTGCCAGCAGCCCGCGGGTGTACACAGATACGCAGTATTTT
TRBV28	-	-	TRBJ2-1	CASSPGNLYNEQFF	TGTGCCAGCAGTCCAGGCAACCTATACAATGAGCAGTTCTTC
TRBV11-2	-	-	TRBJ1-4	CASSLEVREGKLFF	TGTGCCAGCAGCTTAGAGGTCCGGGAGGGAAAACTGTTTTTT
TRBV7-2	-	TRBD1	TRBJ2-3	CASSLVGRGTDTQYF	TGTGCCAGCAGCTTAGTGGGCAGGGGGACAGATACGCAGTATTTT
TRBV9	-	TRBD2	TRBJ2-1	CASSGRLAGEPINEQFF	TGTGCCAGCAGCGGACGACTAGCGGGGGAACCCATTAATGAGCAGTTCTTC
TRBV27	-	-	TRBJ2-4	CASSFDPPLTGFRGAKNIQYF	TGTGCCAGCAGTTTTGATCCGCCCTTAACAGGGTTCAGGGGAGCCAAAAACATTCAGTACTTC
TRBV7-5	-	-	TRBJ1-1	CARSSDRQMTEAFF	TGTGCCAGAAGCTCAGACAGGCAGATGACTGAAGCTTTCTTT
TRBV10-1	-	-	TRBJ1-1	CASSESAGQWPPSRRAFF	TGCGCCAGCAGTGAGTCGGCAGGACAGTGGCCCCCCTCTAGGCGTGCTTTCTTT
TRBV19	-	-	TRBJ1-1	CASSIGRGNTEAFF	TGTGCCAGTAGTATAGGTCGGGGGAACACTGAAGCTTTCTTT
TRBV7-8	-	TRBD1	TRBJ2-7	CASSKRLTTGVVYYEQYF	TGTGCCAGCAGCAAGCGCCTAACCACAGGGGTTGTCTACTACGAGCAGTACTTC
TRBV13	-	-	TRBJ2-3	CASSLYPKLTIDTDTQYF	TGTGCCAGCAGCTTATACCCTAAGCTCACCATCGACACAGATACGCAGTATTTT
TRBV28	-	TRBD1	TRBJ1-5	CASSPTTTGILDQPQHF	TGTGCCAGCAGTCCTACTACGACAGGGATATTAGATCAGCCCCAGCATTTT
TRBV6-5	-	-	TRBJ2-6	CASSSARSSGANVLTF	TGTGCCAGCAGTTCCGCACGGAGCTCTGGGGCCAACGTCCTGACTTTC
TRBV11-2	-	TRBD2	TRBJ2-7	CASSLVLAGSEQYF	TGTGCCAGCAGCTTAGTTCTAGCGGGGAGCGAGCAGTACTTC
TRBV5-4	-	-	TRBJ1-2	CASSLERYGYTF	TGTGCCAGCAGCTTGGAGAGGTATGGCTACACCTTC
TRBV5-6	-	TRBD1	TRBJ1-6	CASSFADRGNSPLHF	TGTGCCAGCAGCTTCGCCGACAGGGGCAATTCACCCCTCCACTTT
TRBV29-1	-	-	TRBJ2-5	CSVEDSDGQQGTQYF	TGCAGCGTTGAAGACTCGGACGGCCAACAGGGGACCCAGTACTTC
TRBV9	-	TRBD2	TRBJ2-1	CASSVGGLASEQFF	TGTGCCAGCAGCGTAGGTGGACTAGCTTCTGAGCAGTTCTTC
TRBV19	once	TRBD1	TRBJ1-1	CASSIDPDRDTEAFF	TGTGCCAGTAGTATAGACCCCGACAGGGACACTGAAGCTTTCTTT
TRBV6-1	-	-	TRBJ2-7	CASSEDRTEVFKYF	TGTGCCAGCAGTGAAGATCGGACAGAGGTCTTTAAGTACTTC
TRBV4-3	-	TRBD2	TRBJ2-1	CASSHETSGGANEQFF	TGCGCCAGCAGCCACGAAACTAGCGGGGGGGCAAATGAGCAGTTCTTC
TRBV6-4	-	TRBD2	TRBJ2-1	CASSAGTSGVDEQFF	TGTGCCAGCAGTGCCGGGACTAGCGGGGTCGATGAGCAGTTCTTC
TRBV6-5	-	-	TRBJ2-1	CASSIRVASYNEQFF	TGTGCCAGCAGTATACGGGTGGCCTCCTACAATGAGCAGTTCTTC
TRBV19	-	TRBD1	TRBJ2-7	CASSPGQGLYEQYF	TGTGCCAGTAGTCCGGGACAGGGGTTGTACGAGCAGTACTTC
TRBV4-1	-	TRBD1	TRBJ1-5	CASSQAGGPQPQHF	TGCGCCAGCAGCCAAGCAGGGGGCCCTCAGCCCCAGCATTTT
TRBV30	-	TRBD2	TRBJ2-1	CAWDSGRETNEQFF	TGTGCCTGGGATAGCGGGAGGGAAACCAATGAGCAGTTCTTC
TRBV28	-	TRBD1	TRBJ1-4	CASTPGDRLGEKLFF	TGTGCCAGCACCCCCGGGGACAGGTTGGGTGAAAAACTGTTTTTT
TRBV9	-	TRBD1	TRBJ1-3	CASSPRGTASGNTIYF	TGTGCCAGCAGCCCCAGGGGGACAGCCTCTGGAAACACCATATATTTT
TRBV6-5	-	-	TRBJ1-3	CASSVDSYSGNTIYF	TGTGCCAGCAGCGTGGACAGCTACTCTGGAAACACCATATATTTT